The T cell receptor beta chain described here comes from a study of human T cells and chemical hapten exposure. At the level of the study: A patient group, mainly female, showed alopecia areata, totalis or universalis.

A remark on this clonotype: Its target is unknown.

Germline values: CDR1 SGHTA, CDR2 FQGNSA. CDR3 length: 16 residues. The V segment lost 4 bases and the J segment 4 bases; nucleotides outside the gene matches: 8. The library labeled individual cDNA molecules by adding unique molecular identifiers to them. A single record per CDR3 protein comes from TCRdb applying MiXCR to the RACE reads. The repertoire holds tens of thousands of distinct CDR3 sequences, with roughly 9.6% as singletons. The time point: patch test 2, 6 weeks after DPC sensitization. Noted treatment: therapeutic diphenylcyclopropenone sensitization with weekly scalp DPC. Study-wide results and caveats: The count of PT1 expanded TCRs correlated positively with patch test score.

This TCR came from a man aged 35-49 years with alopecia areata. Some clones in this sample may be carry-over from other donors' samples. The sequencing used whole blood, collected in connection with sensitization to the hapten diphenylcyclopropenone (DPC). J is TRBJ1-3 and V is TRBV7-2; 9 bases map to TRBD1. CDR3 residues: CASSSTGGAGGNTIYF. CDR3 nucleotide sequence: TGTGCCAGCAGCTCGACAGGGGGTGCGGGAGGAAACACCATATATTTT.